A selection of T cell receptor beta chains follows, all from one sample in a study of cytomegalovirus exposure and HLA in healthy donors. Sequencing was performed with immunoSEQ multiplex PCR; in TCRdb, only in-frame clones are kept and a portion is missing. The sample yields fewer than 250,000 clones, 70% to 90% seen once. Sequences were obtained from PBMCs. The receptor source for this set is a man younger than 45 in good health and CMV-seronegative. Each CDR3 is given with its conserved first and last residue. Each record gives: J gene, D gene, V gene, clone size, CDR3 protein, CDR3 DNA. The D gene is left open where the match is weak. Expanded clones are given a class, and other clones once, few, many or no size at all.

j_gene: TRBJ2-1; d_gene: TRBD1; v_gene: TRBV11-3; abundance: once; CDR3aa: CASSSPHRDRGDNEQFF; CDR3nt: TGTGCCAGCAGCTCCCCCCATCGGGACAGGGGCGACAATGAGCAGTTCTTC
j_gene: TRBJ1-4; d_gene: NA; v_gene: TRBV5-8; abundance: few; CDR3aa: CASSLPGSTTNEKLFF; CDR3nt: TGTGCCAGCAGCCTCCCAGGGTCAACAACTAATGAAAAACTGTTTTTT
j_gene: TRBJ2-3; d_gene: TRBD1; v_gene: TRBV7-2; abundance: NA; CDR3aa: CASSRDRATSTDTQYF; CDR3nt: TGTGCCAGCAGTCGAGACAGGGCCACTAGCACAGATACGCAGTATTTT
j_gene: TRBJ1-4; d_gene: NA; v_gene: TRBV6-1; abundance: NA; CDR3aa: CASGRVPNEKLFF; CDR3nt: TGTGCCAGCGGGAGGGTACCTAATGAAAAACTGTTTTTT
j_gene: TRBJ2-1; d_gene: NA; v_gene: TRBV28; abundance: NA; CDR3aa: CASSFGGAQFF; CDR3nt: TGTGCCAGCAGTTTCGGGGGTGCGCAGTTCTTC
j_gene: TRBJ2-7; d_gene: TRBD2; v_gene: TRBV18; abundance: NA; CDR3aa: CASSPGGSPNYEQYF; CDR3nt: TGTGCCAGCTCTCCGGGGGGGTCCCCTAACTACGAGCAGTACTTC
j_gene: TRBJ2-7; d_gene: NA; v_gene: TRBV7-9; abundance: NA; CDR3aa: CSSSLALTDSSYEQYF; CDR3nt: TGTTCCAGCAGCTTAGCGTTAACAGATTCCTCCTACGAGCAGTACTTC
j_gene: TRBJ2-1; d_gene: TRBD2; v_gene: TRBV6-6; abundance: NA; CDR3aa: CASSYEAGVYNEQFF; CDR3nt: TGTGCCAGCAGTTACGAAGCGGGGGTCTACAATGAGCAGTTCTTC
j_gene: TRBJ1-2; d_gene: NA; v_gene: TRBV18; abundance: NA; CDR3aa: CASSRSDWVDYGYTF; CDR3nt: TGTGCCAGCTCACGGAGCGACTGGGTCGACTATGGCTACACCTTC
j_gene: TRBJ1-4; d_gene: TRBD1; v_gene: TRBV28; abundance: NA; CDR3aa: CASSLTGTGVEKLFF; CDR3nt: TGTGCCAGCAGTTTGACCGGGACAGGGGTTGAAAAACTGTTTTTT
j_gene: TRBJ2-3; d_gene: TRBD1; v_gene: TRBV5-1; abundance: NA; CDR3aa: CASSLGTGGRTDTQYF; CDR3nt: TGCGCCAGCAGCTTGGGGACAGGGGGAAGGACAGATACGCAGTATTTT
j_gene: TRBJ2-3; d_gene: TRBD1; v_gene: TRBV18; abundance: NA; CDR3aa: CASSRDRTDTQYF; CDR3nt: TGTGCCAGCTCTCGGGACAGGACAGATACGCAGTATTTT
j_gene: TRBJ2-7; d_gene: NA; v_gene: TRBV15; abundance: NA; CDR3aa: CATSRDGEASSYEQYF; CDR3nt: TGTGCCACCAGCAGAGATGGGGAGGCCTCCTCCTACGAGCAGTACTTC
j_gene: TRBJ1-3; d_gene: TRBD1; v_gene: TRBV2; abundance: NA; CDR3aa: CASSESTAGTGSGNTIYF; CDR3nt: TGTGCCAGCAGTGAATCTACCGCGGGGACAGGCTCTGGAAACACCATATATTTT
j_gene: TRBJ1-3; d_gene: NA; v_gene: TRBV7-8; abundance: once; CDR3aa: CASSYGTGTGNTIYF; CDR3nt: TGTGCCAGCAGCTACGGTACAGGGACTGGAAACACCATATATTTT
j_gene: TRBJ2-6; d_gene: NA; v_gene: TRBV5-1; abundance: NA; CDR3aa: CASSNRVSGANVLTF; CDR3nt: TGCGCCAGCAGCAACCGGGTGTCCGGGGCCAACGTCCTGACTTTC
j_gene: TRBJ1-2; d_gene: NA; v_gene: TRBV27; abundance: NA; CDR3aa: CASSGGTYGYTF; CDR3nt: TGTGCCAGCAGTGGCGGAACGTATGGCTACACCTTC
j_gene: TRBJ1-5; d_gene: NA; v_gene: TRBV15; abundance: NA; CDR3aa: CATSRDGEPWLNQPQHF; CDR3nt: TGTGCCACCAGCAGAGATGGGGAGCCCTGGCTAAATCAGCCCCAGCATTTT
j_gene: TRBJ2-1; d_gene: TRBD2; v_gene: TRBV19; abundance: few; CDR3aa: CASRALLGGGNEQFF; CDR3nt: TGTGCCAGTAGAGCCCTTTTGGGGGGGGGCAATGAGCAGTTCTTC
j_gene: TRBJ2-1; d_gene: TRBD2; v_gene: TRBV5-1; abundance: NA; CDR3aa: CASSPVGLAGEGYNEQFF; CDR3nt: TGCGCCAGCAGCCCTGTTGGGCTAGCGGGGGAGGGCTACAATGAGCAGTTCTTC
j_gene: TRBJ1-2; d_gene: TRBD1; v_gene: TRBV2; abundance: NA; CDR3aa: CASIKGQGVFGYTF; CDR3nt: TGTGCCAGCATAAAGGGACAGGGCGTATTTGGCTACACCTTC
j_gene: TRBJ1-4; d_gene: NA; v_gene: TRBV9; abundance: NA; CDR3aa: CASSVGLGGNEKLFF; CDR3nt: TGTGCCAGCAGCGTAGGGTTGGGGGGTAATGAAAAACTGTTTTTT
j_gene: TRBJ2-1; d_gene: TRBD1; v_gene: TRBV5-8; abundance: NA; CDR3aa: CASSLEDRGFDEQFF; CDR3nt: TGTGCCAGCAGCTTGGAGGACAGGGGCTTCGATGAGCAGTTCTTC
j_gene: TRBJ1-5; d_gene: TRBD1; v_gene: TRBV28; abundance: NA; CDR3aa: CASSIVDRGPLRSQHF; CDR3nt: TGTGCCAGCAGTATCGTCGACAGGGGCCCTCTGAGGTCCCAGCATTTT
j_gene: TRBJ2-2; d_gene: NA; v_gene: TRBV4-3; abundance: NA; CDR3aa: CASSQDGGGANTGELFF; CDR3nt: TGCGCCAGCAGCCAAGATGGGGGCGGAGCGAACACCGGGGAGCTGTTTTTT
j_gene: TRBJ2-7; d_gene: NA; v_gene: TRBV10-2; abundance: NA; CDR3aa: CASRLRQGSGEQYF; CDR3nt: TGCGCCAGCAGACTAAGGCAGGGATCTGGAGAGCAGTACTTC